This is a list of T cell receptor beta chains from one sample in a study of T cells in Graves' hyperthyroidism and ophthalmopathy. One entry per CDR3 protein results from TCRdb running MiXCR on the multiplex PCR reads. In the table there are hundreds of thousands of distinct CDR3 sequences, more than 20% of which are singletons. Specimen: blood. The receptors here all came from a man aged 25 to 45 with Graves' ophthalmopathy. CDR3s include the opening cysteine and the closing phenylalanine or tryptophan. Fields, in order: CDR3 protein, CDR3 DNA, V gene, D gene, J gene, clone size. The D gene is left open where the match is weak. Expanded clones are given a class, and other clones once, few, many or no size at all.

CASSEEASGRKTQYF	TGTGCCAGCAGTGAAGAGGCTAGCGGGAGAAAGACCCAGTACTTC	TRBV2	TRBD2	TRBJ2-5	many
CSGGQNNYGYTF	TGCAGCGGGGGACAGAACAACTATGGCTACACCTTC	TRBV29-1	TRBD1	TRBJ1-2	few
CASSPNLSGTEAFF	TGCGCCAGCAGCCCCAACCTCTCTGGGACTGAAGCTTTCTTT	TRBV5-1	NA	TRBJ1-1	few
CASMDSMTDTQYF	TGCGCCAGCATGGACAGCATGACAGATACGCAGTATTTT	TRBV10-1	NA	TRBJ2-3	once
CASSPRTGHGETQYF	TGTGCCAGCAGCCCTAGGACAGGCCATGGGGAGACCCAGTACTTC	TRBV5-6	TRBD1	TRBJ2-5	NA
CASSGGQGGSYEQYF	TGTGCCAGCAGTGGGGGACAGGGGGGCTCCTACGAGCAGTACTTC	TRBV28	TRBD1	TRBJ2-7	many
CASSSATGENEKLFF	TGTGCCAGCAGCTCTGCTACAGGGGAAAATGAAAAACTGTTTTTT	TRBV7-8	TRBD1	TRBJ1-4	many
CASSESGERGNNEQFF	TGTGCCAGCAGTGAATCGGGCGAGCGGGGCAACAATGAGCAGTTCTTC	TRBV25-1	TRBD2	TRBJ2-1	NA
CASSFRGAAPLHF	TGTGCCAGCAGTTTTAGAGGGGCGGCACCCCTCCACTTT	TRBV12-3/TRBV12-4	NA	TRBJ1-6	few
CASSQRRAKYQETQYF	TGTGCCAGCAGCCAGCGTAGGGCCAAGTACCAAGAGACCCAGTACTTC	TRBV3-1	NA	TRBJ2-5	few
CASSLEATGELFF	TGCGCCAGCAGCTTGGAGGCTACCGGGGAGCTGTTTTTT	TRBV5-1	NA	TRBJ2-2	many
CASSAGLAVLDTQYF	TGTGCCAGCAGTGCCGGACTAGCGGTATTAGATACGCAGTATTTT	TRBV25-1	TRBD2	TRBJ2-3	NA
CASSIGGTGTEAFF	TGTGCCAGTAGTATTGGTGGCACGGGCACTGAAGCTTTCTTT	TRBV19	NA	TRBJ1-1	few
CASSWGDPDTGELFF	TGTGCCAGTAGTTGGGGGGATCCAGACACCGGGGAGCTGTTTTTT	TRBV19	NA	TRBJ2-2	few
CAGKLRGRGNSPLHF	TGTGCCGGAAAATTAAGAGGGAGGGGGAATTCACCCCTCCACTTT	TRBV30	NA	TRBJ1-6	few
CASSQEVSTAYYGYTF	TGCGCCAGCAGCCAAGAAGTATCGACCGCCTACTATGGCTACACCTTC	TRBV4-1	NA	TRBJ1-2	NA
CASSLGSLDIQYF	TGCGCCAGCAGCTTGGGAAGTCTTGACATTCAGTACTTC	TRBV5-1	NA	TRBJ2-4	NA
CASSEPWARPLEETQYF	TGTGCCAGCAGTGAACCCTGGGCCCGTCCCCTTGAAGAGACCCAGTACTTC	TRBV2	NA	TRBJ2-5	many
CSGSGRVAETQYF	TGCAGCGGGAGCGGGAGAGTCGCGGAGACCCAGTACTTC	TRBV29-1	TRBD2	TRBJ2-5	many
CASSQDRGVARTQYF	TGTGCCAGCAGTCAGGACAGGGGAGTCGCTAGAACCCAGTACTTC	TRBV28	TRBD1	TRBJ2-5	many
CATGGQGLGANVLTF	TGTGCCACCGGAGGACAGGGGTTGGGGGCCAACGTCCTGACTTTC	TRBV12-3/TRBV12-4	TRBD1	TRBJ2-6	NA
CASSPGPGNSPLHF	TGTGCCAGTAGTCCCGGACCAGGGAATTCACCCCTCCACTTT	TRBV19	NA	TRBJ1-6	NA
CASSLYSGRAYEQYF	TGCGCCAGCAGCCTATATAGCGGGAGGGCCTACGAGCAGTACTTC	TRBV4-1	TRBD2	TRBJ2-7	NA
CASSRATDLAKNIQYF	TGTGCCAGCAGCCGAGCGACAGACTTAGCCAAAAACATTCAGTACTTC	TRBV6-1	NA	TRBJ2-4	few
CSARGRPQRNNEQFF	TGCAGTGCTAGAGGACGGCCCCAGAGGAACAATGAGCAGTTCTTC	TRBV20-1	NA	TRBJ2-1	few
CATSLGLADPYEQYF	TGTGCCACCAGCTTAGGTCTAGCGGACCCCTACGAGCAGTACTTC	TRBV15	TRBD2	TRBJ2-7	few
CASRYGTSQDTGELFF	TGTGCCAGCAGATATGGGACTAGCCAGGACACCGGGGAGCTGTTTTTT	TRBV12-3/TRBV12-4	TRBD2	TRBJ2-2	NA
CASSLSITGDSPLHF	TGTGCCAGCAGTTTATCGATTACAGGGGATTCACCCCTCCACTTT	TRBV27	TRBD1	TRBJ1-6	many
CASSSQGHSDTQYF	TGTGCCAGCAGCTCCCAGGGACACTCAGATACGCAGTATTTT	TRBV11-2	NA	TRBJ2-3	NA
CATSLQRRGGQETQYF	TGTGCCACCAGCTTACAGCGGAGGGGGGGCCAAGAGACCCAGTACTTC	TRBV15	NA	TRBJ2-5	NA
CSTGGVSSYNEQFF	TGCAGCACGGGGGGGGTGTCCTCCTACAATGAGCAGTTCTTC	TRBV20-1	TRBD2	TRBJ2-1	few
CASSFGAETGVYEQYF	TGTGCCAGCAGTTTCGGGGCCGAGACGGGTGTCTACGAGCAGTACTTC	TRBV12-3/TRBV12-4	NA	TRBJ2-7	many
CSARGLGSSTLREIGNEQFF	TGCAGTGCTAGAGGGTTAGGATCCTCAACCTTACGGGAGATAGGCAATGAGCAGTTCTTC	TRBV20-1	NA	TRBJ2-1	NA
CASSSRAGANTEAFF	TGTGCCAGCAGCTCTCGAGCCGGGGCTAACACTGAAGCTTTCTTT	TRBV11-2	NA	TRBJ1-1	many
CASSLSSGRIADTQYF	TGTGCCAGCAGCTTGTCTAGCGGGAGAATAGCAGATACGCAGTATTTT	TRBV7-3	TRBD2	TRBJ2-3	NA
CASRNLDRDVETQYF	TGTGCCAGTAGAAACCTGGACAGGGATGTGGAGACCCAGTACTTC	TRBV19	TRBD1	TRBJ2-5	NA
CASSSRDSEIPTNTGELFF	TGTGCCAGCAGTTCCCGGGACAGCGAGATACCCACGAACACCGGGGAGCTGTTTTTT	TRBV6-2/TRBV6-3	TRBD1	TRBJ2-2	NA
CASGLAGGADTQYF	TGTGCTAGTGGTTTGGCGGGGGGTGCAGATACGCAGTATTTT	TRBV12-5	TRBD2	TRBJ2-3	NA
CASSHVAGGSDEQFF	TGTGCCAGCAGCCACGTAGCGGGAGGGAGTGATGAGCAGTTCTTC	TRBV11-2	TRBD2	TRBJ2-1	NA
CASSLHRTGPYGYTF	TGTGCCAGCAGTCTCCATCGGACAGGCCCCTATGGCTACACCTTC	TRBV28	TRBD1	TRBJ1-2	many
CSARDRAGEAQYF	TGCAGTGCTAGAGATAGAGCGGGAGAGGCCCAGTACTTC	TRBV20-1	TRBD2	TRBJ2-5	NA
CASSHTTGSKQQFF	TGTGCCAGCAGCCATACGACAGGGTCTAAACAGCAGTTCTTC	TRBV11-3	TRBD1	TRBJ2-1	many